This T cell receptor (beta chain) was captured by sequencing in a study of CD8+CD57+ T cells in acquired aplastic anemia. Overall study: Sorted CD4+ and CD8+ cell DNA averaged around 3.3 ug. The study obtained around 10 million reads on average for CD4+ cells from healthy donors. General study points: No significant patient-versus-control difference appeared in CD8+ Simpson's diversity. Shared by patients and controls, 25 to 30 CD8+ CDR3s were abundant in patients.

According to the study, genomic DNA was the template for TCR beta VDJ and CDR3 profiling. TCRdb re-derived calls from the reads in MiXCR, one entry per CDR3 protein. The sample lists roughly 64,000 distinct CDR3 sequences, roughly 54% occurring once. As concerns this clonotype: Antigen: not known.

Germline V gene data show CDR1 as SGHDN and CDR2 as FVKESK. CDR3 size: 13 residues. The junction had 5 bases not matched to a gene; V was cut back by 3 bases and J by 8 bases. The sample consisted of sorted CD4+, CD8+, or CD8+CD57+ T cells (not recorded which) from PBMCs. The source is a human donor in good health, serving as a control. The chain has TRBV14 and TRBJ1-2; 8 bases agree with TRBD1. The CDR3 protein is CASSQGQVSGYTF. The CDR3 DNA reads as TGTGCCAGCAGCCAGGGACAGGTGTCCGGCTACACCTTC.